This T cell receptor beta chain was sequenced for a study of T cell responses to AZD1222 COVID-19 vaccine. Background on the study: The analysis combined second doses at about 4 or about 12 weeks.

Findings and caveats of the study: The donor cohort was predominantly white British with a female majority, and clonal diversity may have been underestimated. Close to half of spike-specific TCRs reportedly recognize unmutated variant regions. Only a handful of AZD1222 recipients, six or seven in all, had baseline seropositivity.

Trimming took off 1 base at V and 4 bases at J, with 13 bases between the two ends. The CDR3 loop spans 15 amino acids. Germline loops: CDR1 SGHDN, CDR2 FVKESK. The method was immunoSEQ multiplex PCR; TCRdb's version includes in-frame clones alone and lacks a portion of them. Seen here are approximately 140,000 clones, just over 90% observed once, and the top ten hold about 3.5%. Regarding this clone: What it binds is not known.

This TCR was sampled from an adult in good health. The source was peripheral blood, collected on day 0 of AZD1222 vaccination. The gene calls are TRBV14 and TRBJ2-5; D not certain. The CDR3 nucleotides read TGTGCCAGCAGCCAAGTTAAGGGAAGTGGAGAGACCCAGTACTTC. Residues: CASSQVKGSGETQYF.